These 11 T cell receptor beta chains originate from one sample sequenced in a study of shared clonotypes between healthy human individuals. TCRdb keeps only in-frame clones here, not all; method: immunoSEQ multiplex PCR. This sample has approximately 2.5 million clones, with over 85% found just once. The sequencing input was naive CD4+ T cells sorted from blood. Stated subset: CD45RA+ positively selected. These TCRs come from a man between 18 and 29 years old in good health.

The chain recombines TRBV6-5 with TRBJ1-5, with 8 nucleotides matching TRBD1. The J segment lost 2 bases and the V segment lost 5 bases, leaving 5 bases of the junction unmatched. From germline, CDR1 is MNHEY and CDR2 SVGAGI. The CDR3 sequence is 15 residues long. CDR3 protein: CASSLGQGRNQPQHF. The CDR3 DNA follows: TGTGCCAGCAGTCTAGGACAGGGTCGCAATCAGCCCCAGCATTTT.

The chain combines TRBV6-6 with TRBJ1-1; D is perhaps TRBD1 (5 bases). Deletions cut 0 bases from V and 7 bases from J, with 9 bases between. Germline CDR1 and CDR2: MNHNY and SVGAGI (reference sequence). The CDR3 loop spans 13 amino acids. The CDR3 spells CASSYSRGGEAFF. Written as DNA, the CDR3 is TGTGCCAGCAGTTACTCGAGGGGCGGTGAAGCTTTCTTT.

This chain uses TRBV11-2 with TRBJ2-3, with TRBD2 identical over 7 bases. With 3 bases clipped from V and 4 bases from J, the junction kept 7 bases outside the gene matches. Looked up from germline, CDR1 is SGHAT and CDR2 is FQNNGV. The CDR3 spans 15 residues. The DNA of the CDR3 is TGTGCCAGCAGCTTCCGCCACGCGGGGGCAGATACGCAGTATTTT. It encodes CASSFRHAGADTQYF.

A few counts support this clone. The rearrangement links TRBV10-3 to TRBJ1-4; maybe TRBD1 (5 bases). In germline, CDR1 is ENHRY, CDR2 SYGVKD. The CDR3 loop spans 13 amino acids. V was cut by 3 bases and J by 8 bases, with 10 bases left in between. CDR3 in DNA: TGTGCCATCAGTGATACAGGACCAGAAAAACTGTTTTTT. This gives the protein CAISDTGPEKLFF.

The chain combines TRBV14 with TRBJ1-2; no clear D gene. V was shortened by 1 base and J by 5 bases, with 5 bases between the two germline ends. The CDR3 extends over 12 amino acids. CDR1 SGHDN and CDR2 FVKESK come from the germline V gene. The CDR3 DNA reads as TGTGCCAGCAGCCAAGCGGGGTATGGCTACACCTTC. Encoded protein: CASSQAGYGYTF.

V usage is TRBV18 and J usage is TRBJ1-2, with D possibly being TRBD1 (5 bases). The V end was cut by 8 bases, the J end by 4 bases, with 17 bases between. The germline gives CDR1 KGHSH, CDR2 LQKENI. CDR3 length equals 14 residues. CDR3 loop: CASETGIGGYGYTF. Here the CDR3 DNA reads TGTGCCAGCGAGACGGGGATCGGGGGCTATGGCTACACCTTC.

This rearrangement joins TRBV7-6 to TRBJ2-7; possibly TRBD2 for D (6 bases). CDR1 SGHVS and CDR2 FNYEAQ come from the germline V gene. CDR3 length: 13 residues. Trimming pared 5 bases from V and 6 bases from J, leaving 14 bases between. DNA for the CDR3: TGTGCCAGCAGCCTACGTATGGAGGGCGAGCAGTACTTC. Residues: CASSLRMEGEQYF.

The chain has TRBV11-2 and TRBJ1-2; D not resolved. The CDR3 sequence is 12 residues long. Germline assignment: CDR1 SGHAT and CDR2 FQNNGV. The V end lost 0 bases, the J end lost 7 bases, and 6 bases lay between the germline ends. CDR3 region: CASSLEMVGYTF. DNA of the CDR3: TGTGCCAGCAGCTTAGAAATGGTTGGCTACACCTTC.

This chain links TRBV11-2 with TRBJ2-7, with 8 bases matching TRBD2. The CDR3 contains 14 residues. Germline CDR1 is SGHAT and CDR2 is FQNNGV. The junction had 0 bases not matched to a gene; V was cut back by 0 bases and J by 2 bases. CDR3 region: CASSLEGLAYEQYF. DNA for the CDR3: TGTGCCAGCAGCTTAGAGGGACTAGCCTACGAGCAGTACTTC.

The rearrangement joins TRBV5-1 to TRBJ2-7; D not certain. Deletions cut 1 base from V and 0 bases from J, with 8 bases between. This CDR3 is 14 amino acids long. Germline V CDR1 and CDR2: SGHRS, YFSETQ. The CDR3 loop is CASSLRWSSYEQYF. The CDR3 DNA reads as TGCGCCAGCAGCTTGAGGTGGAGCTCCTACGAGCAGTACTTC.

The chain carries TRBV18 and TRBJ1-4; no clear D gene. The V end lost 3 bases, the J end lost 4 bases, and 9 bases lay between the germline ends. Germline V gene lookup returns CDR1 KGHSH and CDR2 LQKENI. This CDR3 has 14 amino acids. The DNA for the CDR3 is TGTGCCAGCTCACCCCGGGTTGATAATGAAAAACTGTTTTTT. Translation gives CASSPRVDNEKLFF.